This passage covers 8 T cell receptor beta chains from one sample sequenced in a study of beta chain features in type 1 diabetes. Expressed TCRB transcripts were sequenced after all isolated RNA was converted to cDNA. The table came from immunoSEQ multiplex PCR; TCRdb's copy has only in-frame clones and leaves some out. Of under 950,000 clones listed, 15% to 20% are singletons. Specimen: naive CD4+ T cells from blood. Every receptor here comes from a woman aged 18-29 years in good health.

This chain joins TRBV5-4 and TRBJ2-7, with 8 bases lining up with TRBD1. This CDR3 is 14 amino acids long. J gave up 3 bases and V 4 bases, and 6 bases lay outside the gene matches. In germline, CDR1 is SGHNT, CDR2 YYREEE (reference sequence). The CDR3 DNA is TGTGCCAGCAGCCCGGGACAGGAGAGCTACGAGCAGTACTTC. This sequence encodes CASSPGQESYEQYF.

The rearrangement joins TRBV18 to TRBJ1-5; 7 bases align to TRBD1. The J segment lost 3 bases and the V segment lost 8 bases, leaving 4 bases of the junction unmatched. The CDR3 is made up of 13 amino acids. In germline, CDR1 is KGHSH, CDR2 LQKENI. The CDR3, as DNA: TGTGCCAGCACTCAGGGGGACAATCAGCCCCAGCATTTT. Its translation is CASTQGDNQPQHF.

A few counts support this clone. The chain employs TRBV4-3 and TRBJ2-1; no firm D call. The germline CDR1 and CDR2 sequences are LGHNA and YSLEER. This CDR3 comprises 15 residues. V lost 0 bases, J lost 7 bases, and 13 bases lay in between. The CDR3 sequence is CASSQELTIQNEQFF. CDR3 nucleotide sequence: TGCGCCAGCAGCCAAGAGTTGACAATTCAGAATGAGCAGTTCTTC.

The rearrangement joins TRBV6-1 to TRBJ2-7, with D hard to call. V was clipped by 5 bases and J by 5 bases, with 13 bases between them. The CDR3 is 13 residues long. Germline values: CDR1 MNHNS, CDR2 SASEGT. The CDR3 bases are TGTGCCAGCAGTTTGGACCGACCGGACGAGCAGTACTTC. Residues: CASSLDRPDEQYF.

This clone has only a few counts. The chain links TRBV4-3 to TRBJ2-1, with unresolved D. Germline V gene sequence: CDR1 LGHNA, CDR2 YSLEER. CDR3 length equals 15 residues. Between the trimmed V and J ends, which lost 4 bases and 0 bases, there was a span of 10 bases. CDR3 amino acids: CASSREGSSYNEQFF. The CDR3 DNA reads TGCGCCAGCAGCCGGGAAGGTAGCTCCTACAATGAGCAGTTCTTC.

Note on this clone: In the same sample, other DNA sequences code for this CDR3. The rearrangement links TRBV28 to TRBJ2-5; D unclear. The CDR3 covers 12 residues. Trimming took 2 bases from V and 4 from J, leaving 5 bases between them. The germline V gene encodes CDR1 MDHEN and CDR2 SYDVKM. CDR3 nucleotide sequence: TGTGCCAGCAGTTTAGTAGGAGAGACCCAGTACTTC. It yields the protein CASSLVGETQYF.

This sequence joins TRBV5-4 and TRBJ2-3, with TRBD2 matching 7 bases. CDR3 length equals 15 residues. Germline CDR1 is SGHNT and CDR2 is YYREEE (reference sequence). The junction had 3 bases not matched to a gene; V was cut back by 2 bases and J by 0 bases. The CDR3: CASSFSGYSTDTQYF. CDR3 coding DNA: TGTGCCAGCAGCTTTAGCGGGTATAGCACAGATACGCAGTATTTT.

The chain is built from TRBV5-1 and TRBJ2-3, with 9 bases identical to TRBD2. V lost 0 bases, J lost 5 bases, and 4 bases stayed unmatched. Germline V gene data show CDR1 as SGHRS and CDR2 as YFSETQ. This CDR3 is 15 amino acids long. CDR3 region: CASSLVSSGEDTQYF. CDR3 bases: TGCGCCAGCAGCTTGGTGTCTAGCGGGGAAGATACGCAGTATTTT.